The 10 T cell receptor beta chains listed next were all sequenced from one sample in a study of early T cells in non-severe SARS-CoV-2 infection. TCRdb reanalysed the 5' RACE reads using MiXCR and keeps one entry per CDR3 protein. The repertoire consists of roughly 67,000 distinct CDR3 sequences, with less than 15% occurring once and the leading ten covering around 1.8%. The sample was whole blood. The origin of the receptors is an adult who was a healthcare worker with PCR-confirmed SARS-CoV-2 infection or an uninfected control (not recorded which).

This clonotype was picked up a small number of times. V usage is TRBV18 and J usage is TRBJ2-1; TRBD1 might be the D (5 bases). Trimming took 5 bases from V and 5 from J, leaving 19 bases between them. Germline assignment: CDR1 KGHSH and CDR2 LQKENI. The CDR3 runs 16 residues. The CDR3 is CASSATDRIGHNEQFF. CDR3 in DNA: TGTGCCAGCTCAGCAACCGACAGAATCGGGCACAATGAGCAGTTCTTC.

V usage is TRBV5-1 and J usage is TRBJ1-1, with 9 nucleotides matching TRBD1. The J segment lost 1 base and the V segment lost 3 bases, leaving 4 bases of the junction unmatched. CDR1 is SGHRS and CDR2 is YFSETQ in the germline V gene. CDR3 length: 15 residues. The CDR3 region has the DNA TGCGCCAGCAGCTCTAGGACAGGGGAGAACACTGAAGCTTTCTTT. It is translated as CASSSRTGENTEAFF.

The chain employs TRBV7-2 and TRBJ2-3; weak D call: TRBD1 (6 bases). The CDR3 spans 14 residues. Germline values: CDR1 SGHTA, CDR2 FQGNSA. Trimming pared 5 bases from V and 5 bases from J, leaving 14 bases between. CDR3 sequence: CASSPGAVGDTQYF. The CDR3 DNA follows: TGTGCCAGCAGCCCAGGGGCAGTGGGAGATACGCAGTATTTT.

V usage is TRBV20-1 and J usage is TRBJ1-2, with 8 nucleotides matching TRBD1. In germline, CDR1 is DFQATT, CDR2 SNEGSKA (reference sequence). The CDR3 consists of 14 residues. V trimming: 6 bases; J trimming: 7 bases; junction bases outside the gene matches: 13. The DNA of the CDR3 is TGCAGTGCACTCATGGACAGGGCCGCGAGTGGCTACACCTTC. Translating gives CSALMDRAASGYTF.

This sequence joins TRBV4-3 and TRBJ2-3; TRBD1 or TRBD2 may be the D gene (5 bases each). Trimming removed 2 bases from V and 5 bases from J, with 17 bases in between. CDR1 is LGHNA, CDR2 YSLEER, per germline. This CDR3 region has 16 residues. DNA for the CDR3: TGCGCCAGCAGCCAAAGACCGGGTGGGGGAGTAGATACGCAGTATTTT. The encoded protein is CASSQRPGGGVDTQYF.

V usage is TRBV2 and J usage is TRBJ2-2; 8 bases align to TRBD2. Germline V gene sequence: CDR1 SNHLY, CDR2 FYNNEI. V shed 4 bases, J shed 1 base, and the junction held 5 bases outside the gene matches. The CDR3 loop spans 16 amino acids. The CDR3 DNA reads TGTGCCAGCAGTGTGCCGGGGGGGCGGAACACCGGGGAGCTGTTTTTT. This translates into CASSVPGGRNTGELFF.

This clonotype was observed a handful of times. The CDR3 DNA sequence: TGTGCCAGCTCCAAAGGACCCCCGCGGGAAAGTATAAACTCCTACGAGCAGTACTTC. Translating gives CASSKGPPRESINSYEQYF. The V call is TRBV21-1, the J call TRBJ2-7; the D call of TRBD2 is as the table states it, not checked on the DNA. TRBV21-1 is annotated as a pseudogene. This CDR3 spans 19 amino acids.

This clonotype came up a few times. The junction does not match germline at one end; this may be a read error. J is TRBJ1-1 and V is TRBV18; 7 bases are a match to TRBD1. Germline V gene lookup returns CDR1 KGHSH and CDR2 LQKENI. The CDR3 loop spans 14 amino acids. CDR3 nucleotides: TGTACCAGCTCACCAGGACAGGCCAACACTGAAGCTTTCTTT. Translated: CTSSPGQANTEAFF.

This clonotype was seen more than once but under ten times. This chain links TRBV20-1 with TRBJ2-3; TRBD2 agrees at 12 bases. The germline CDR1 and CDR2 sequences are DFQATT and SNEGSKA (reference sequence). This CDR3 is built from 13 residues. V trimming: 4 bases; J trimming: 6 bases; junction bases outside the gene matches: 2. CDR3 in amino acids: CSAIGTSGDTQYF. Here the CDR3 DNA reads TGCAGTGCTATCGGGACTAGCGGGGATACGCAGTATTTT.

This clonotype was detected many times. V usage is TRBV5-4 and J usage is TRBJ1-6; D is undetermined. CDR1 SGHNT and CDR2 YYREEE come from the germline V gene (reference sequence). Trimming shortened V by 3 bases and J by 5 bases, and 9 bases separated the two germline ends. CDR3 size: 14 residues. The CDR3, as DNA: TGTGCCAGCAGCTCGGAGGTTGATAATTCACCCCTCCACTTT. This codes for CASSSEVDNSPLHF.